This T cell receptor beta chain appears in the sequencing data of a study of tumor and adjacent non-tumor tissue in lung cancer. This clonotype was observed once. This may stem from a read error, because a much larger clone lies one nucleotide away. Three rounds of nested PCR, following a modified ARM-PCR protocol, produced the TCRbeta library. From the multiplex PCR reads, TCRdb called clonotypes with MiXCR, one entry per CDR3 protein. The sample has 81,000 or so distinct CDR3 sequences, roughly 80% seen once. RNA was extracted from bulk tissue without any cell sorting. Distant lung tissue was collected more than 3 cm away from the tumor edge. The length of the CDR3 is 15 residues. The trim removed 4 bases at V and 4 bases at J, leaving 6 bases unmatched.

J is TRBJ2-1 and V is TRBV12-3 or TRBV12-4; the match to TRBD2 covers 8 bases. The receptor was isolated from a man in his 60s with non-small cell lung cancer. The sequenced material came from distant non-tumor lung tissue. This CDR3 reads CASSWAGGLYNEQFF. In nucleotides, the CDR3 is TGTGCCAGCAGTTGGGCGGGGGGCCTGTACAATGAGCAGTTCTTC.